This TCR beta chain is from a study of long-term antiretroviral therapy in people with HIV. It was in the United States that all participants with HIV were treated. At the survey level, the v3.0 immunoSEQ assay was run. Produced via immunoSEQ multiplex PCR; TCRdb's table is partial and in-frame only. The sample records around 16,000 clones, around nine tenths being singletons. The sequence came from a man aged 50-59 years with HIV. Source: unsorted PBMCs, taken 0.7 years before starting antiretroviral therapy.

The CDR3 DNA reads as TGCGCCAGCAGCTTGGGGGTTGGCGGGGGTGCCTCACCCCTCCACTTT. This gives the protein CASSLGVGGGASPLHF. The chain carries TRBV5-1 and TRBJ1-6; possible D gene TRBD1, 5 bases. This CDR3 has 16 amino acids. V was pared by 0 bases and J by 10 bases, with 17 bases between. The germline gives CDR1 SGHRS, CDR2 YFSETQ.